This paragraph covers one TCR beta chain sequence. Its target antigen remains unknown. There are no base qualities to consult, and no much larger clone falls within one base. The entry originates in a study of blood T cell repertoires in COVID-19 (TCRdb year 2020). Study-wide context: The collaborator samples originated in the United States, Italy and Spain and spanned the acute and convalescent phases of COVID-19. The samples were drawn from two sources: the first 160 participants of the ongoing ImmuneRACE study, and 1,000 to 1,500 subjects contributed by 6 global collaborators. The material from the prospective study consisted of cDNA or gDNA derived from T cells, B-cell-depleted T cells, or PBMCs. The repertoires were made available in a free public database intended to serve as a resource for research on the immune response to SARS-CoV-2. Where available, HLA class I and class II types were taken from metadata supplied by the sample provider and were not determined by assay-based typing. The dataset comprised deeply sampled blood TCRbeta repertoires from subjects exposed to, actively infected with, or recovered from COVID-19. Nearly every sample came with metadata listing a de-identified subject ID, COVID-19 status, age in years and sex.

The CDR3 measures 14 amino acids from cysteine to phenylalanine. The read is trimmed to its CDR3 DNA, 42 bases read in frame from base 1. The germline ends are 19 bases apart after V is trimmed by 6 bases and J by 8 bases. The germline V gene encodes CDR1 LGHDT and CDR2 YNNKEL (reference sequence). Collaborating institutions collected whole blood in K2EDTA tubes following their own protocols. For TCRbeta analysis, collaborators shipped samples in one of three forms: frozen whole blood, isolated PBMCs, or DNA extracted from either of those sample types. The immunoSEQ Assay, a bias-controlled multiplex PCR, was used to amplify TCRbeta CDR3 regions from genomic DNA. Concerning the study's data processing: The number of nucleated cells in each sample was estimated from the amplification of reference gene primers within the assay. Sequence reads were collapsed and filtered to measure the absolute abundance of every unique TCRbeta CDR3 rearrangement. For each sample, productive Simpson clonality was calculated as the square root of Simpson's diversity index over productive rearrangements. The table comes from immuneACCESS by way of TCRdb, which keeps in-frame sequences with V and J called. Part of the clones is missing from these tables; in studies checked, under half for an unresolved V gene and the rest for unknown reasons. V, J and clone size are taken as reported in that table, and D and trimming were inferred from the DNA itself. The sample table holds some 70,000 clones, of which 75% to 90% were seen once. The ten largest make up more than 8% of the sample.

The paper's findings and limits, for the study overall: How much clinical and demographic metadata was included differed by source and by participant, and the metadata was provided uncurated.

The TCR originated in a young man with acute or convalescent COVID-19. Input material: peripheral blood. The rearranged segments are TRBV3-1 (or the pseudogene TRBV3-2) and TRBJ2-5, with the D gene uncertain. The CDR3 has the sequence CASSMAGRSSTQYF. The sequence in DNA is TGTGCCAGCAGTATGGCAGGCCGATCAAGTACCCAGTACTTC.